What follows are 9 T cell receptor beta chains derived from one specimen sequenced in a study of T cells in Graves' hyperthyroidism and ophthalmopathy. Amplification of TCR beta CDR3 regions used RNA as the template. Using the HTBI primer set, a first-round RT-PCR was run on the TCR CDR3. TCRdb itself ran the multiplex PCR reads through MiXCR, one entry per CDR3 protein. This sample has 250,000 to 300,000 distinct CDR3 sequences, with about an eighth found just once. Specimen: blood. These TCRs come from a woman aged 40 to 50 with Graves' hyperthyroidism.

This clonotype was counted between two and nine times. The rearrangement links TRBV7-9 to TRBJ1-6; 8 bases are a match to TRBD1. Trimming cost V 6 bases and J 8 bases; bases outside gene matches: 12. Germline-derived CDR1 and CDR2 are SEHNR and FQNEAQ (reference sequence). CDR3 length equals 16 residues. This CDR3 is CASSPDPGQVDSPLHF. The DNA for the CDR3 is TGTGCCAGCAGTCCCGACCCGGGACAGGTTGATTCACCCCTCCACTTT.

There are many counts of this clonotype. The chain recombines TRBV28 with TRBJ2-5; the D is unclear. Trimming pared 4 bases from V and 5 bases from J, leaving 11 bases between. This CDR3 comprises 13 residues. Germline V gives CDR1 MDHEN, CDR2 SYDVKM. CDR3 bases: TGTGCCAGCAGTTCCTTGAGCGAGGAGACCCAGTACTTC. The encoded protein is CASSSLSEETQYF.

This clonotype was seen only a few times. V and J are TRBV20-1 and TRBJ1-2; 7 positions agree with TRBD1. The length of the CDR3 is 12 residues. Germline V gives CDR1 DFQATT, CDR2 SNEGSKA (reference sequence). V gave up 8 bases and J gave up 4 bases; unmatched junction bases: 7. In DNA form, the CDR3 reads TGCAGTATCACGGGACAGTTCTATGGCTACACCTTC. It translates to CSITGQFYGYTF.

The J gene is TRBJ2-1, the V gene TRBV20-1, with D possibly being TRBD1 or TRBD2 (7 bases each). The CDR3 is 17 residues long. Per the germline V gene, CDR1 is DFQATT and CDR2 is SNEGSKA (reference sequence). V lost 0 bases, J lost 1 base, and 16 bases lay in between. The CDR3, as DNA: TGCAGTGCTAGAGATTCAGGGGGAGGGCCGTCCTACAATGAGCAGTTCTTC. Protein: CSARDSGGGPSYNEQFF.

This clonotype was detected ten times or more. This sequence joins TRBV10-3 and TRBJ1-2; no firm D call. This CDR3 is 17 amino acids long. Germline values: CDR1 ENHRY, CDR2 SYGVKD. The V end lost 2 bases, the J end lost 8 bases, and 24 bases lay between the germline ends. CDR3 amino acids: CAISEGRFGGSFGGYTF. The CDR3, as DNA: TGTGCCATCAGTGAGGGTCGGTTTGGTGGCTCCTTCGGCGGCTACACCTTC.

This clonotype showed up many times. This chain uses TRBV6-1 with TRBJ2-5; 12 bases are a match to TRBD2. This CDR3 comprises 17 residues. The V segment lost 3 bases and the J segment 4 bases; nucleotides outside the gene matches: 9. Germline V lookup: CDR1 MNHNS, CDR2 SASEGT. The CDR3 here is CASSDGLAGGPGETQYF. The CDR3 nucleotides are TGTGCCAGCAGTGATGGGCTAGCGGGAGGGCCCGGAGAGACCCAGTACTTC.

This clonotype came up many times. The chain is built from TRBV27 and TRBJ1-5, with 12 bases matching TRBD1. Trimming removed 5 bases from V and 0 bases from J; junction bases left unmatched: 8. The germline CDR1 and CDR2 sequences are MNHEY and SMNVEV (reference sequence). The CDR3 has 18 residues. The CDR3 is CASSPGTGGPYSNQPQHF. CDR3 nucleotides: TGTGCCAGCAGTCCCGGGACAGGGGGCCCATATAGCAATCAGCCCCAGCATTTT.

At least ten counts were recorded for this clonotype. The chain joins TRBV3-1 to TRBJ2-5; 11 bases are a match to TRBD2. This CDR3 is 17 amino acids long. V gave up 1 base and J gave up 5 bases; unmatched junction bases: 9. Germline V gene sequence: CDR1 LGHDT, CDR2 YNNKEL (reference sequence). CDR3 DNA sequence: TGTGCCAGCAGCCAAGCGACTAGCGGGAATTCATGGGAGACCCAGTACTTC. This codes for CASSQATSGNSWETQYF.

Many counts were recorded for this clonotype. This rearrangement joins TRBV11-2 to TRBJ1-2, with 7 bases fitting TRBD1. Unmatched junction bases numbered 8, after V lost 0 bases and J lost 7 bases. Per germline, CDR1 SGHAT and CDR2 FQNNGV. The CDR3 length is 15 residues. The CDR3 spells CASSLDQGGFSGYTF. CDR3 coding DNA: TGTGCCAGCAGCTTAGATCAGGGGGGCTTCTCTGGCTACACCTTC.